This TCR beta chain was captured by sequencing in a study of radiotherapy plus CTLA-4 blockade in lung cancer. Overall study: For around 18% of patients, objective responses occurred, and approximately 30% had disease control. Notes on the study in general: According to reports, early shifts in blood T cell clones, alongside interferon-beta, forecast response most accurately. Peripheral blood showed expansion of tumor-derived TCR clones after radiotherapy and ipilimumab.

Trimming cost V 3 bases and J 12 bases, with 8 bases left between them. Germline V gives CDR1 LGHNA, CDR2 YSLEER. The CDR3 sequence is 11 residues long. Each patient with chemo-refractory metastatic non-small-cell lung cancer was treated with focal radiation plus CTLA-4 blockade using ipilimumab. This clone turned up a few times. Antigen specificity is unknown. Generated by immunoSEQ multiplex PCR, the TCRdb table keeps only in-frame clones and is missing some. In the table there are 50,000 to 75,000 clones, roughly 80% of which are singletons. The genes are TRBV4-3 and TRBJ1-4; D is possibly TRBD1 (5 bases). This receptor was obtained from a human donor with non-small cell lung cancer who had a complete response to radiotherapy plus ipilimumab. The sample in question was peripheral blood, obtained from a patient treated with radiotherapy plus ipilimumab. The CDR3 protein is CASSQGPELFF. DNA for the CDR3: TGCGCCAGCAGCCAGGGGCCCGAACTGTTTTTT.